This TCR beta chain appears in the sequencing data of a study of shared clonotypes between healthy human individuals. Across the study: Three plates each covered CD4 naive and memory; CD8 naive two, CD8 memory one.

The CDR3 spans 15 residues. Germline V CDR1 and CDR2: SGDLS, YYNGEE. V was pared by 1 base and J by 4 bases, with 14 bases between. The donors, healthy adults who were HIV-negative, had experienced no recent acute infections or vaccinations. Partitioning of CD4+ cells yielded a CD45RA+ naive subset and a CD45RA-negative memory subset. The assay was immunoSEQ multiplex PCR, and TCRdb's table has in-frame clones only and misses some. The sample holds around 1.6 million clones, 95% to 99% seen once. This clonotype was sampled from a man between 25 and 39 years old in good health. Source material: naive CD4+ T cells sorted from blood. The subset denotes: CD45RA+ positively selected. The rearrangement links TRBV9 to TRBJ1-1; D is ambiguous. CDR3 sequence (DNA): TGTGCCAGCAGCGTACTAACACCCGTCGCCACTGAAGCTTTCTTT. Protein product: CASSVLTPVATEAFF.